This record looks at one T cell receptor beta chain sequence and its context. The antigen is not known. The sample comes from a study of a mutant IDH1 vaccine in newly diagnosed glioma. TCRdb's table, derived via immunoSEQ multiplex PCR, lists solely in-frame clones and lacks some. The sample carries just over 65,000 clones, about four fifths recorded once. Specified time point: week 35, safety follow-up. In the vaccine, a single dose held 300 ug of the mutant IDH1 20-mer peptide, along with topical imiquimod. Deletions cut 2 bases from V and 6 bases from J, with 10 bases between. The length of the CDR3 is 13 residues. Per germline, CDR1 LGHNA and CDR2 YSLEER.

The chain combines TRBV4-3 with TRBJ1-2; the D is unclear. The clonotype comes from a man younger than 35 with glioma. Sample: PBMCs, taken from a glioma patient whose treatment included an IDH1 peptide vaccine. The CDR3 sequence is CASSQRAGDGYTF. CDR3 nucleotide sequence: TGCGCCAGCAGCCAACGTGCAGGAGATGGCTACACCTTC.